This TCR beta chain stems from a study of cytomegalovirus exposure and HLA in healthy donors (TCRdb year 2017). Study-wide context: An earlier analysis of roughly 570 of the donors reported approximately 300 Gb of sequence data and around 100 million unique TCR beta sequences obtained from about 179 million T cells. The study was designed to test whether signatures of past pathogen exposure could be identified by cataloging public T cell receptors. In an earlier analysis of 550 to 700 of the donors, high-throughput TCR beta sequencing was used to judge whether each TCR beta V gene segment behaved as functional or pseudogenic. Every repertoire in the discovery cohort had been generated on one and the same sequencing platform. The number of typed donors differed by locus: 629-630 for A, B, C, DRB1 and DQB1; approximately 530 for DQA1; fewer than 610 for DPA1; and 400 to 480 for DPB1. To predict cytomegalovirus infection status, the study combined high-throughput TCR immunosequencing, statistical association of individual TCRs with disease status, and machine learning. An early release covering over 500 HLA-typed donors comprised about 290 gigabases of sequencing data and around 86 million unique TCR sequences. Along with the approximately 700-subject first cohort, a separate validation cohort of over a hundred different subjects was used. In the later analysis, no new phenotypic data were used to find candidate immune exposures; instead, reliance was placed on TCR beta sequences and their occurrence across donors. In a later genetic analysis, genome-wide SNP genotypes for about 65% of the roughly 700 donors were used, and that subset was treated as a discovery cohort. Across some 400 genotyped donors of the cohort, an average of roughly 250,000 unique TCR beta nucleotide sequences per donor were sequenced, and roughly 17% of those sequences were non-productive. In a later analysis, previously published TCR beta repertoires from 600 to 850 donors were re-analyzed and high-resolution HLA genotyping was added so that TCR occurrence patterns could be studied. The study used immunosequencing to profile the T cell repertoires of approximately 650 subjects and linked those repertoires to cytomegalovirus serostatus. Class I and class II HLA loci were covered by the typing at four-digit resolution. About five DR-DQ haplotypes were treated as single units for association and clustering because of strong linkage in the cohort. Donor age, sex, ethnicity and CMV serostatus were collected together with the repertoire data. Among the roughly 400 genotyped donors, around 79% belonged to the genetic ancestry cluster associated with self-reported Caucasian donors.

With regard to this clone: Its antigen remains unidentified. Base qualities are missing; no much larger clone stands one base away.

Libraries came from the immunoSEQ multiplex PCR assay. The multiplex PCR relied on a mix of 60 forward primers for TCR Vbeta segments and 13 reverse primers for TCR Jbeta segments. The CDR3 region of rearranged TCR beta genes was amplified from genomic DNA with a multiplex PCR assay. Amplified TCR beta libraries were sequenced as 87-base-pair reads on the Illumina HiSeq System. The authors' analysis ran thus. A later analysis counted 65 million to 90 million unique TCR beta chains across the 670 or so repertoires, and 9.5 million to 11 million of these chains were shared by at least two donors. To remove PCR and sequencing errors, raw reads were error-corrected and collapsed into unique sequences using a nearest-neighbor algorithm that merged closely related sequences. V, D and J gene segments were assigned by aligning CDR3 sequences to IMGT reference sequences. For a sequence to be retained, at least a six-nucleotide match to both a V gene segment and a J gene segment was required. Rearrangements were called productive when the CDR3 lacked stop codons and stayed in frame with V and J; all others were non-productive. CDR3 was defined according to IMGT convention as the region running from the second conserved V-encoded cysteine to the conserved J-encoded phenylalanine. The earlier analysis of fewer than 700 of the donors excluded sequences that lacked an unambiguous match to a single V gene segment. An earlier analysis of 587 of the donors classified V segments as functional when productive rearrangements were above 56.7% and as segregating when the standard deviation between donors was above 5%. A statistical classification framework was built to diagnose cytomegalovirus status from the catalog of TCR beta chain sequences. In a later analysis, V and J genes were assigned by comparing TCR nucleotide sequences against IMGT/GENE-DB human TR gene sequences. Using the TCRdist pipeline, a later analysis assigned CDR3 sequences along with most-parsimonious VDJ recombination scenarios. In a later analysis, each TCR beta chain was defined by its CDR3 amino acid sequence together with its V-gene family, and reads without a unique V-gene family were excluded. As a way to deal with suspected cross-contamination and a sequencing artifact, a later analysis dropped over 550 nucleotide sequences that were highly shared and had low generation probability. In a later analysis, a clonal expansion index for each public chain was calculated from normalized within-repertoire ranks of inferred template counts. In a later analysis, generation probabilities were computed using a VDJ recombination model fitted to out-of-frame rearrangements, and the results were checked against IGoR. In a later analysis, hypergeometric tests were used to score TCR-TCR, TCR-HLA and TCR-CMV co-occurrence, with a repertoire-size bias correction applied to TCR pairs. A later analysis estimated false discovery rates by permuting HLA or CMV assignments 20 times. A later analysis grouped co-occurring TCRs with DBSCAN, adding TCRdist sequence similarity when clustering within HLA-allele-positive subsets. Repertoires with fewer than 30,000 or more than 120,000 public chains, plus five repertoires with anomalous nucleotide sharing, were excluded from co-occurrence clustering. What TCRdb holds here is the immuneACCESS table cut down to in-frame rearrangements. Part of the clones is not present; checked against another copy, under half of the missing clones reflect an unresolved V gene, and the others are unexplained. That table is the source of V, J and clone size, and D and trimming were worked out from the DNA. This sample is represented by some 78,000 clones; 65% to 75% of them were singletons. The leading ten clones occupy under 10% of the sample.

General findings and caveats noted by the study authors: According to a later analysis, TCR association rates differed among HLA loci, with DRB1 alleles showing the most associated TCRs and HLA-C alleles showing the fewest. In a later analysis, HLA-associated TCR beta chains were found to be more clonally expanded and to have lower generation probabilities than equally common non-associated chains. Compared with the approximately 720-donor mean, donors in an Asian-associated ancestry cluster had fewer N-insertions in productive TCRs, according to a later genetic analysis. This cohort had only TCR beta chains sequenced, and the lack of alpha or paired-chain data limited which features could be detected. Because some donors lacked HLA typing at each locus, the association tests relied only on the typed subset. Some IMGT-functional V segments, including TRBV6-2 and TRBV6-3, could not be told apart with the 87-base-pair reads, so those segments were excluded. The authors suggested that the approach could potentially be generalized to other disease states and immunological phenotypes. A later analysis reported that several top co-occurrence clusters appeared linked to parvovirus B19, influenza, CMV and Epstein-Barr virus. The classifier was reported to diagnose cytomegalovirus status with high specificity and sensitivity in both the original and validation cohorts. In the study, 150 to 200 TCR beta chains were listed as associated with cytomegalovirus. A group of highly shared sequence variants was considered likely to be a technical artifact of the sequencing pipeline. Approximately 18 rarely observed V segments, including chromosome 9 orphons, were excluded from the earlier analysis of approximately 600 of the donors because counts were too low. Immune exposure information for the cohort was limited to CMV serostatus. An earlier analysis of approximately 570 of the donors showed that most TCR beta V segments appeared in productive rearrangements either about 87% or about 30% of the time, which broadly matched IMGT annotations. Most CMV-associated TCR beta chains appeared to be HLA-restricted in a later analysis, and the HLA associations seemed to be driven largely by CMV exposure. Most TCR sequences were observed very rarely across donors, whereas some public TCRs were present in many individuals. A further reported finding was that TCR beta sequences accurately predicted the HLA-A and HLA-B alleles for most subjects in the first cohort. In vitro tests confirmed that a few of the cytomegalovirus-associated TCR beta chains recognize cytomegalovirus antigens. Correlated functional status among segregating V segments might be attributable to linkage disequilibrium, but an unknown experimental factor could not be ruled out. In a later genetic analysis, a missense DCLRE1C variant was associated with V-gene and J-gene trimming of TCR beta chains, and the association was replicated in an independent cohort. The presence/absence analyses assumed that sequencing depth was roughly uniform across donors, and that assumption may not be true. When HLA alleles, especially DR and DQ, strongly co-occurred, attributing TCR associations to individual alleles was difficult. At a false discovery rate of 0.05, a later analysis linked approximately 18,000 TCR beta sequences to specific HLA alleles.

The cohort consisted of 600 or so healthy bone marrow donors. All cohort members were sampled while nominally healthy, although unrecorded immune exposures were likely present. The donor tested CMV seropositive, placing the donor among the approximately 290 seropositive members of the cohort. A peripheral blood sample was collected from each donor, and TCR beta sequencing was performed on peripheral blood mononuclear cells. The Qiagen DNeasy Blood Extraction Kit was used to extract genomic DNA from the blood cell samples. Counted from cysteine to phenylalanine, this CDR3 has 15 amino acids. Of the read, only the CDR3 DNA is kept; its 45 bases are in frame from base 1. V drops 0 bases and J drops 6 bases, leaving 14 bases in between. Looking up the germline V gene (reference sequence) yields CDR1 LNHDA and CDR2 SQIVND.

The sequencing input was PBMCs. This sequence was found in a man aged 35-49 years in good health and CMV-seropositive. The chain is made from TRBV19 and TRBJ1-2, with an unclear D gene assignment. The CDR3 amino acid sequence is: CASSIDSRGRHGYTF. DNA sequence: TGTGCCAGTAGTATAGATAGTCGGGGTCGACATGGCTACACCTTC.